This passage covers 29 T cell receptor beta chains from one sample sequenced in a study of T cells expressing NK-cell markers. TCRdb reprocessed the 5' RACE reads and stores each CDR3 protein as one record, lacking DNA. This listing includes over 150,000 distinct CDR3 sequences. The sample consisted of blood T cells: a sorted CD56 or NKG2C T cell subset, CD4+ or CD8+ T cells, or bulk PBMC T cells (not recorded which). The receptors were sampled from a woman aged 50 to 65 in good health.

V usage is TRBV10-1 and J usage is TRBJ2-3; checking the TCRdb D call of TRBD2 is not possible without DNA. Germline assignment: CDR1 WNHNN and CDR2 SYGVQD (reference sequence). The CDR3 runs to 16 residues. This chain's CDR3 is CASSEVAGLTTDTQYF.

CDR3 region: CASSQETGISYEQYF. The chain carries TRBV4-1 and TRBJ2-7. There are 15 residues in the CDR3. Germline values: CDR1 MGHRA, CDR2 YSYEKL.

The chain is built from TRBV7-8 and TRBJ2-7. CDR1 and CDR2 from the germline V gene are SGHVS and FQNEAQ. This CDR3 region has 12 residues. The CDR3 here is CASRDGTYEQYF.

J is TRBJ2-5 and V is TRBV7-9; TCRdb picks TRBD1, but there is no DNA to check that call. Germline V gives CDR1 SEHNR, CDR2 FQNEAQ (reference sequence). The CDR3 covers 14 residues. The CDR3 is CASSFDRGPETQYF.

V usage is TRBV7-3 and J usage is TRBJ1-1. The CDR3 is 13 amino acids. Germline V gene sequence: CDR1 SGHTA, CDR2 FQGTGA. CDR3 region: CASSWETYTEAFF.

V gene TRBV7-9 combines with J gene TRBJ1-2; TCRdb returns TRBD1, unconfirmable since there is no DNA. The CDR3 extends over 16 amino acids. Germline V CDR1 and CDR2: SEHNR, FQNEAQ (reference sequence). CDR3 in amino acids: CASSQIRDKGWYGYTF.

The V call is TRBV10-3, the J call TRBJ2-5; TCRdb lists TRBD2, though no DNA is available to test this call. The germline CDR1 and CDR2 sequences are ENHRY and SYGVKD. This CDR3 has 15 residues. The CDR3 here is CAISDFASGRETQYF.

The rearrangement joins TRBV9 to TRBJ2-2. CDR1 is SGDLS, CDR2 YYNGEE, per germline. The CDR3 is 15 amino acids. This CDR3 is CASSVGTVNTGELFF.

CDR3 sequence: CASSLSLYEQYF. V usage is TRBV7-2 and J usage is TRBJ2-7. CDR1 is SGHTA and CDR2 is FQGNSA in the germline V gene. The CDR3 length is 12 residues.

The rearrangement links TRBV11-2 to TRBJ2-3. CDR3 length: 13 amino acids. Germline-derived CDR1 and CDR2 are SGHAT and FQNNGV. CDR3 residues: CASSVERVDTQYF.

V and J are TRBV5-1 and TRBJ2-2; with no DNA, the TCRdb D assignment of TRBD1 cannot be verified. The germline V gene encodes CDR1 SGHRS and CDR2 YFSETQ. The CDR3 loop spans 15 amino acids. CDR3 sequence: CASSLTTGMAGELFF.

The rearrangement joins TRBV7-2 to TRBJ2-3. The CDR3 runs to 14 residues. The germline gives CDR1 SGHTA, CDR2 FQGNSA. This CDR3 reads CASSPSGSWDTQYF. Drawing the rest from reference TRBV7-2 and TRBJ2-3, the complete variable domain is GAGVSQSPSNKVTEKGKDVELRCDPISGHTALYWYRQSLGQGLEFLIYFQGNSAPDKSGLPSDRFSAERTGGSVSTLTIQRTQQEDSAVYLCASSPSGSWDTQYFGPGTRLTVL.

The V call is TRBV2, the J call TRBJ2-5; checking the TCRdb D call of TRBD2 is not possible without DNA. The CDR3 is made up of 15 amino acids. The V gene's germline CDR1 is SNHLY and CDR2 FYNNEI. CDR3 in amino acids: CASSEGASGQETQYF.

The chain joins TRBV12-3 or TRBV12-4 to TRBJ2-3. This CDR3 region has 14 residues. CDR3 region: CASSLGSVPDTQYF.

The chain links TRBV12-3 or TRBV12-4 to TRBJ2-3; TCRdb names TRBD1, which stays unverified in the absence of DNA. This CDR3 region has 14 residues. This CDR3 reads CASSFRDASDTQYF.

CDR3 amino acids: CASSLAVQGPTGELFF. The chain recombines TRBV7-8 with TRBJ2-2; TCRdb names TRBD2, which stays unverified in the absence of DNA. The germline CDR1 and CDR2 sequences are SGHVS and FQNEAQ. This CDR3 has 16 residues.

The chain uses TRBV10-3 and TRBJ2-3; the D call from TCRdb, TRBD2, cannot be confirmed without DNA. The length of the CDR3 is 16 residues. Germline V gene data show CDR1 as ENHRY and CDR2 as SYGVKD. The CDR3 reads CAISGTSGKGPDTQYF.

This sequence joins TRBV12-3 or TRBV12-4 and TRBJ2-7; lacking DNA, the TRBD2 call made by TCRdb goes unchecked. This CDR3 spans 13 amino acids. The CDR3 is CASIGRDAYEQYF.

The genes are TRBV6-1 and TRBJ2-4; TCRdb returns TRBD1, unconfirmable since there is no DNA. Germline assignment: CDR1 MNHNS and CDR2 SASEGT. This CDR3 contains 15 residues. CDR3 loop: CASSVGGDTKNIQYF.

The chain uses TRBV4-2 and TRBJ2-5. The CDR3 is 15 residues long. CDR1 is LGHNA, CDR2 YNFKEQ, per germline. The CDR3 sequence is CASSQDQTFEETQYF.

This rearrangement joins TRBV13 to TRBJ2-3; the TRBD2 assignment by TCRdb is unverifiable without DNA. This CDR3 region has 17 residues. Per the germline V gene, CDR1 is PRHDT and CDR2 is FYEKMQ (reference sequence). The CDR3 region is CASSFKTSGMAADTQYF.

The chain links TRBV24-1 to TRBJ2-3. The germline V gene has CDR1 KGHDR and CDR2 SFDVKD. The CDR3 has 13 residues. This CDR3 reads CATSALAPDTQYF.

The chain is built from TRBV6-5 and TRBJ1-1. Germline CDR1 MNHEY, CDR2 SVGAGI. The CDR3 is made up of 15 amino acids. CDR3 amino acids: CASSYSISMNTEAFF.

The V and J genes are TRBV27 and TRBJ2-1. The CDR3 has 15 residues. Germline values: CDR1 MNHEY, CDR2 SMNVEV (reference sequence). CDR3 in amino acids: CASRNDLSSYNEQFF.

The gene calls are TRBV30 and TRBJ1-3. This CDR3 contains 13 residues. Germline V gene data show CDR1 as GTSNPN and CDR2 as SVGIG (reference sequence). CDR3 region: CACTEAPGNTIYF.

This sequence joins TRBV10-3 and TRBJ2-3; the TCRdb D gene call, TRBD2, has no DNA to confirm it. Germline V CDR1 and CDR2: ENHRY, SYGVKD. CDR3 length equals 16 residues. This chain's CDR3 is CAISEGGRAATDTQYF.

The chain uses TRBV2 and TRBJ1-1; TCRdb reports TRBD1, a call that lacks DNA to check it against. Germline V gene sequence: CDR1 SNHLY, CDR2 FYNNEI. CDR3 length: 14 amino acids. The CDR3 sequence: CANQPGTVNTEAFF.

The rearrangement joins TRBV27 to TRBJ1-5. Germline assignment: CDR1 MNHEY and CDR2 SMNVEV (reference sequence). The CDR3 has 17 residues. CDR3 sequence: CASSLSGGGENNQPQHF.

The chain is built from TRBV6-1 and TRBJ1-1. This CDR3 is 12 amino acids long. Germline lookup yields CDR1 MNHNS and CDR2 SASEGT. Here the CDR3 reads CASRLLDSEAFF.